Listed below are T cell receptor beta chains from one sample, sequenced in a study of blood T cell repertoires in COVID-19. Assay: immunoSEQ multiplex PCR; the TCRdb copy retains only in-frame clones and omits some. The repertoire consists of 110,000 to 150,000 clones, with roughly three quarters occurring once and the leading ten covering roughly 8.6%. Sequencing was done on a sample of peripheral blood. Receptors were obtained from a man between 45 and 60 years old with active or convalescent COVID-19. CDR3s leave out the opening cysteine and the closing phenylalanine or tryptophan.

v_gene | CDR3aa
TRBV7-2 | ASSPLYGRTSGGEQY
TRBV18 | ASSSGSNEKLF
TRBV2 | ASTEGRADTQY
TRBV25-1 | ASELAGGHNEQF
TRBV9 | ASSVGGGRPSTDTQY
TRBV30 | AWSVVYNTEAF
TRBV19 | ASSSRGYNEQF
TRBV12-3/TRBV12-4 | ASSFSADTQY
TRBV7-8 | ASSRDTGTEGSGNTIY
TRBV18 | ASSVLENHEKLF
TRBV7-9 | ASSYFREGYGYT
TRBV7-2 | ASTRQANTGELF
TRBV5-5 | ASSSTRLAGEETQY
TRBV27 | ASSGNRVNQPQH
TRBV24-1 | ATSDPGQGGRNTIY
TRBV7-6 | ASSTGTEDGEQY
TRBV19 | ASSIGGPNYGYT
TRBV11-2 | ASSRATSGSNEQY
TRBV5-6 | ASSGGATDTQY
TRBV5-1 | ASSWGGAPEQY
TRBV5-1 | ASRGQGTSGNTIY
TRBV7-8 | ASSRGGERAKNIQY
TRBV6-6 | ASRQESSYNSPLH
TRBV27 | ASKRGSNTGELF
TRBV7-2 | ASSLHSTGTGEQPQH
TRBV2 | ASHEGQGIQPQH
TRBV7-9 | ASSPPRGFHTGELF
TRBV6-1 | ASSDGQGSTDTQY
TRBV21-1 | ASSFRDRGVADTQY
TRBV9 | ASSETGGETQY